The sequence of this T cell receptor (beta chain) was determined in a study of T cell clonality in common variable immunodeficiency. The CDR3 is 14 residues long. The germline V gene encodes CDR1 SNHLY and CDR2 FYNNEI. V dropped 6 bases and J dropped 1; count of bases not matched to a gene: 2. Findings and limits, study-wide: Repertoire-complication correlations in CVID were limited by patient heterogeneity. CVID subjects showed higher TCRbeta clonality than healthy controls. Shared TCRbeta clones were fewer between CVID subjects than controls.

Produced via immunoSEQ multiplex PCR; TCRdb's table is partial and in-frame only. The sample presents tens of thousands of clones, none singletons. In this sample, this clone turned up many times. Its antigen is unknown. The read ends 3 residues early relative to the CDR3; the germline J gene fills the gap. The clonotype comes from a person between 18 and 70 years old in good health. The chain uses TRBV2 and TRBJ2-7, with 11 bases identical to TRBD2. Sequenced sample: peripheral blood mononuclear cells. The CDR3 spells CASSLAGGSYEQYF. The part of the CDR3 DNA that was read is TGTGCCAGCAGCCTAGCGGGAGGTTCCTACGAG.